This passage covers 14 T cell receptor beta chains from one sample sequenced in a study of T-cell reconstitution after alpha-beta-depleted transplantation in children. TCRbeta library preparation incorporated unique molecular identifiers. One entry per CDR3 protein results from TCRdb running MiXCR on the PCR reads. Counted here are 450,000 to 550,000 distinct CDR3 sequences, about an eighth occurring once; the ten biggest clones make up around 13%. The sample consisted of PBMCs, mostly from graft donor cells, taken 180 days after TCRalphabeta/CD19-depleted stem cell transplant. All receptors derive from a female patient aged 2-10 years who had a stem cell transplant for aplastic anemia, so the T cells may come from the graft donor.

This rearrangement joins TRBV27 to TRBJ2-7; the D is unclear. The CDR3 runs 14 residues. Germline-derived CDR1 and CDR2 are MNHEY and SMNVEV (reference sequence). The germline V and J ends were trimmed by 0 bases and 4 bases, with 10 bases remaining between them. CDR3 sequence (DNA): TGTGCCAGCAGTTTATCGGCCGGCGATTACGAGCAGTACGTC. It yields the protein CASSLSAGDYEQYV.

In nucleotides, the CDR3 is TGCAGCGTTGGTACTAGCGGAAGCTCCTACAATGAGCAGTTCTTC. Translating gives CSVGTSGSSYNEQFF. V and J are TRBV29-1 and TRBJ2-1; 8 bases line up with TRBD2. Germline V gene data show CDR1 as SQVTM and CDR2 as ANQGSEA. V was pared by 4 bases and J by 0 bases, with 5 bases of the junction left unmatched. This CDR3 has 15 residues.

In its sample, this clonotype was seen a few times. The chain links TRBV20-1 to TRBJ2-5, with a possible D match to TRBD2 (6 bases). CDR1 DFQATT and CDR2 SNEGSKA come from the germline V gene (reference sequence). V gave up 0 bases and J gave up 5 bases, with 13 bases separating them. This CDR3 comprises 14 residues. The CDR3 is CSAREGGALETQYF. Here the CDR3 DNA reads TGCAGTGCTAGAGAGGGGGGAGCCCTGGAGACCCAGTACTTC.

This chain joins TRBV7-3 and TRBJ2-7; 8 bases agree with TRBD2. The CDR3 extends over 13 amino acids. The V segment lost 8 bases and the J segment 0 bases; nucleotides outside the gene matches: 3. The germline V gene encodes CDR1 SGHTA and CDR2 FQGTGA. CDR3 DNA: TGTGCCAGCGCGGGAGGTCCCTCCTACGAGCAGTACTTC. It codes for CASAGGPSYEQYF.

A few counts support this clonotype. The rearrangement uses TRBV7-9 and TRBJ2-1; TRBD2 matches 12 bases. V shed 6 bases and J 7 bases; nucleotides not matched to a gene: 10. The CDR3 loop spans 16 amino acids. The germline V gene has CDR1 SEHNR and CDR2 FQNEAQ (reference sequence). CDR3 bases: TGTGCCAGCAGTCCTCGACTAGCGGGAGTTTCTAATGAGCAGTTCTTC. Translation: CASSPRLAGVSNEQFF. Together with reference TRBV7-9 and TRBJ2-1, the CDR3 gives the full variable domain: DTGVSQNPRHKITKRGQNVTFRCDPISEHNRLYWYRQTLGQGPEFLTYFQNEAQLEKSRLLSDRFSAERPKGSFSTLEIQRTEQGDSAMYLCASSPRLAGVSNEQFFGPGTRLTVL.

This clonotype was seen repeatedly, ten times or more. The rearrangement joins TRBV5-6 to TRBJ1-1; D uncertain. Germline values: CDR1 SGHDT, CDR2 YYEEEE. CDR3 length: 13 residues. V was clipped by 4 bases and J by 0 bases, with 7 bases between them. CDR3 in amino acids: CASSMTVNTEAFF. Here the CDR3 DNA reads TGTGCCAGCAGCATGACGGTGAACACTGAAGCTTTCTTT.

The genes are TRBV28 and TRBJ2-7; no definite D call. This CDR3 region has 13 residues. The germline V and J ends were trimmed by 7 bases and 3 bases, with 13 bases remaining between them. Germline V gene lookup returns CDR1 MDHEN and CDR2 SYDVKM. The CDR3 DNA reads TGTGCCAGCAATTCTCCCGCCGGCTACGAGCAGTACTTC. Its translation: CASNSPAGYEQYF.

The J gene is TRBJ2-5, the V gene TRBV5-1; 7 bases match TRBD1. J gave up 2 bases and V 4 bases, and 5 bases lay outside the gene matches. Germline CDR1 and CDR2: SGHRS and YFSETQ. The CDR3 spans 14 residues. CDR3 residues: CASSAYRGQETQYF. DNA for the CDR3: TGCGCCAGCAGCGCATACAGGGGACAAGAGACCCAGTACTTC.

This clonotype was observed a handful of times. The chain carries TRBV4-3 and TRBJ1-2, with D tentatively TRBD1 (5 bases). CDR3 length equals 14 residues. V was shortened by 0 bases and J by 7 bases, with 12 bases between the two germline ends. Germline V gene sequence: CDR1 LGHNA, CDR2 YSLEER. In DNA form, the CDR3 reads TGCGCCAGCAGCCAAGAGATGCCGGGGGGTGGCTACACCTTC. Translating it yields CASSQEMPGGGYTF.

This clonotype was detected only a few times. CDR3 nucleotides: TGTGCCAGCAGCTTAAGCCAGGGGAGTCAGCCCCAGCATTTT. This gives the protein CASSLSQGSQPQHF. The chain links TRBV7-9 to TRBJ1-5; D possibly corresponds to TRBD1 (6 bases). V dropped 2 bases and J dropped 6 bases, with 11 bases sitting between them. The length of the CDR3 is 14 residues. Germline V gene data show CDR1 as SEHNR and CDR2 as FQNEAQ (reference sequence).

This clonotype was seen more than once but under ten times. The chain combines TRBV7-9 with TRBJ1-6; D call uncertain. Trimming removed 2 bases from V and 13 bases from J, with 15 bases in between. The CDR3 totals 14 residues. The germline V gene has CDR1 SEHNR and CDR2 FQNEAQ (reference sequence). CDR3 amino acids: CASSLSVGRTPLHF. As DNA, the CDR3 is TGTGCCAGCAGCTTATCGGTAGGAAGAACCCCCCTCCACTTT.

This clonotype was recorded a few times. V is TRBV6-5 and J is TRBJ2-1; a possible D gene is TRBD2 (5 bases). CDR1 is MNHEY and CDR2 is SVGAGI in the germline V gene. This CDR3 has 15 residues. The germline V and J ends were trimmed by 0 bases and 7 bases, with 13 bases remaining between them. CDR3: CASSYSHWRRNEQFF. CDR3 DNA: TGTGCCAGCAGTTACTCCCACTGGAGGCGGAATGAGCAGTTCTTC.

This chain uses TRBV19 with TRBJ2-6; perhaps TRBD1 as D (6 bases). Germline loops: CDR1 LNHDA, CDR2 SQIVND (reference sequence). The CDR3 consists of 19 residues. Trimming shortened V by 7 bases and J by 0 bases, and 22 bases separated the two germline ends. CDR3 nucleotides: TGTGCCAGTATGAAGGACAGCAACGGCGGATTCTCTGGGGCCAACGTCCTGACTTTC. This translates into CASMKDSNGGFSGANVLTF.

This clonotype has just a few counts. V usage is TRBV29-1 and J usage is TRBJ2-2; 10 bases agree with TRBD1. V lost 6 bases and J lost 3; bases outside the gene matches: 4. The CDR3 loop spans 14 amino acids. Germline V gives CDR1 SQVTM, CDR2 ANQGSEA. The CDR3, as DNA: TGCAGCGTGGGACAGGGGATCTACACCGGGGAGCTGTTTTTT. Protein: CSVGQGIYTGELFF.